One and the same sample provided the 9 T cell receptor beta chains below, sequenced in a study of blood T cell repertoires in COVID-19. Produced via immunoSEQ multiplex PCR; TCRdb's table is partial and in-frame only. This table has about 100,000 clones, more than 70% appearing once. Sequences were obtained from peripheral blood. These receptors all come from a man in his forties or fifties with active or convalescent COVID-19.

The genes are TRBV5-1 and TRBJ2-3; TRBD2 agrees at 8 bases. V lost 3 bases to trimming and J lost 2 bases; unmatched junction nucleotides: 8. The CDR3 runs 16 residues. The germline CDR1 and CDR2 sequences are SGHRS and YFSETQ. The DNA for the CDR3 is TGCGCCAGCAGCTACTTAAGCGGGAGACACACAGATACGCAGTATTTT. Translated, it gives CASSYLSGRHTDTQYF.

The V call is TRBV3-1 (or the pseudogene TRBV3-2), the J call TRBJ2-3; the match to TRBD2 covers 12 bases. The CDR3 has 17 amino acids. V dropped 0 bases and J dropped 3; count of bases not matched to a gene: 4. The germline V gene has CDR1 LGHDT and CDR2 YNNKEL (reference sequence). CDR3 in amino acids: CASSQDLGLAGTDTQYF. CDR3 nucleotides: TGTGCCAGCAGCCAAGATCTAGGACTAGCGGGGACAGATACGCAGTATTTT.

This clone was detected only once. This chain connects TRBV19 to TRBJ1-3; TRBD1 matches 10 bases. The junction had 20 bases not matched to a gene; V was cut back by 7 bases and J by 2 bases. Germline CDR1 and CDR2: LNHDA and SQIVND (reference sequence). This CDR3 is 20 amino acids long. The chain's CDR3 is CASTFLAGQGHFGTGNTIYF. CDR3 DNA: TGTGCCAGTACTTTTTTAGCGGGACAGGGGCATTTCGGAACTGGAAACACCATATATTTT.

This clone was seen a few times. This chain connects TRBV7-2 to TRBJ2-1; D is perhaps TRBD1 (5 bases). The CDR3 has 14 amino acids. Between the trimmed V and J ends, which lost 1 base and 15 bases, there was a span of 19 bases. In germline, CDR1 is SGHTA, CDR2 FQGNSA. The CDR3 DNA follows: TGTGCCAGCAGCTTAGAGGGGATAGCCCTAACGTGGTTCTTC. It translates to CASSLEGIALTWFF.

The gene calls are TRBV30 and TRBJ1-6; 7 bases agree with TRBD1. V shed 6 bases and J 8 bases; nucleotides not matched to a gene: 7. CDR1 is GTSNPN and CDR2 is SVGIG in the germline V gene (reference sequence). The CDR3 loop spans 13 amino acids. The CDR3 DNA reads as TGTGCCTGCTCCGGACAGGATTATTCACCCCTCCACTTT. Its translation: CACSGQDYSPLHF.

This clone appeared a single time. This chain connects TRBV6-6 to TRBJ2-5; 8 nucleotides align to TRBD2. From germline, CDR1 is MNHNY and CDR2 SVGAGI (reference sequence). With V trimmed by 9 bases and J by 3 bases, 3 bases remained unmatched. The CDR3 consists of 12 residues. The CDR3 is CASRGGKETQYF. The CDR3 DNA reads TGTGCCAGTCGGGGGGGGAAAGAGACCCAGTACTTC.

V gene TRBV5-4 combines with J gene TRBJ1-1, with a possible D match to TRBD1 (6 bases). Germline-derived CDR1 and CDR2 are SGHNT and YYREEE (reference sequence). Trimming stripped 6 bases from V and 0 bases from J, with 18 bases between. This CDR3 is built from 16 residues. The CDR3 coding sequence is TGTGCCAGCAATCGTTATAGGGGACACGTGAACACTGAAGCTTTCTTT. Protein product: CASNRYRGHVNTEAFF.

The J gene is TRBJ2-1, the V gene TRBV10-3, with 8 positions matching TRBD2. The germline V gene has CDR1 ENHRY and CDR2 SYGVKD. V gave up 1 base and J gave up 8 bases; unmatched junction bases: 10. The CDR3 is 16 residues long. The chain's CDR3 is CAISEWGLSSGDEQFF. The CDR3 DNA reads as TGTGCCATCAGTGAGTGGGGGTTGAGTAGCGGGGATGAGCAGTTCTTC.

The rearrangement joins TRBV19 to TRBJ2-5, with 7 bases that match TRBD2. Losses at the gene ends were 7 bases for V and 4 bases for J; bases not matched to a gene: 9. This CDR3 has 14 residues. CDR1 LNHDA and CDR2 SQIVND come from the germline V gene (reference sequence). CDR3 DNA sequence: TGTGCCAGTACCCCGGGGGGAGGGATAGAGACCCAGTACTTC. This gives the protein CASTPGGGIETQYF.